The 7 T cell receptor beta chains in this list originate from one sample, sequenced in a study of a mutant IDH1 vaccine in newly diagnosed glioma. Time point noted: baseline, week 1 (first vaccination visit). As to treatment: pre-vaccination baseline after standard-of-care therapy. The table came from immunoSEQ multiplex PCR; TCRdb's copy has only in-frame clones and leaves some out. The data contain about 46,000 clones, 86% of them singletons. The sample consisted of PBMCs, taken from a glioma patient treated with radiotherapy, temozolomide or both. These receptors were taken from a man aged 35-49 years with glioma.

The rearrangement joins TRBV7-2 to TRBJ2-6; D is unresolved. The CDR3 consists of 17 residues. Trimming shortened V by 1 base and J by 2 bases, and 12 bases separated the two germline ends. The germline CDR1 and CDR2 sequences are SGHTA and FQGNSA. Written as DNA, the CDR3 is TGTGCCAGCAGCTTAGAAAGGGTTAGAACTGGGGCCAACGTCCTGACTTTC. It codes for CASSLERVRTGANVLTF.

The gene calls are TRBV28 and TRBJ1-4; 9 bases agree with TRBD1. The CDR3 sequence is 17 residues long. After removal of 5 bases from V and 3 bases from J, the junction contained 10 bases not matched to a gene. Germline CDR1 MDHEN, CDR2 SYDVKM. CDR3 DNA sequence: TGTGCCAGCAGTACGTACAGGGGGCGAGATCCTAATGAAAAACTGTTTTTT. Amino acid sequence: CASSTYRGRDPNEKLFF.

The chain is built from TRBV28 and TRBJ2-2; no reliable D call. The germline V gene encodes CDR1 MDHEN and CDR2 SYDVKM. Trimming removed 5 bases at V and 7 bases at J, with 17 bases between. This CDR3 is built from 15 residues. CDR3 loop: CASSPQPHTDGELFF. The DNA of the CDR3 is TGTGCCAGCAGTCCCCAGCCTCATACAGACGGGGAGCTGTTTTTT. The full variable domain, its missing parts supplied by reference TRBV28 and TRBJ2-2, is DVKVTQSSRYLVKRTGEKVFLECVQDMDHENMFWYRQDPGLGLRLIYFSYDVKMKEKGDIPEGYSVSREKKERFSLILESASTNQTSMYLCASSPQPHTDGELFFGEGSRLTVL.

This clone appeared once. The chain is built from TRBV7-8 and TRBJ2-5; D perhaps matches TRBD2 (5 bases). Looked up from germline, CDR1 is SGHVS and CDR2 is FQNEAQ. Trimming stripped 0 bases from V and 0 bases from J, with 8 bases between. CDR3 size: 15 residues. CDR3 loop: CASSLAGVDQETQYF. The CDR3 nucleotides read TGTGCCAGCAGCTTAGCCGGGGTGGACCAAGAGACCCAGTACTTC.

This clone was counted between two and nine times. The V and J genes are TRBV11-2 and TRBJ2-7; tentative D call: TRBD1 (6 bases). Germline lookup yields CDR1 SGHAT and CDR2 FQNNGV. V was pared by 2 bases and J by 4 bases, with 15 bases between. CDR3 length equals 15 residues. The CDR3: CASSLLGGVKYEQYF. The CDR3 bases are TGTGCCAGCAGCTTACTAGGGGGAGTTAAATACGAGCAGTACTTC.

The rearrangement uses TRBV7-2 and TRBJ2-1, with 11 bases identical to TRBD2. The V gene end was trimmed by 5 bases and the J gene end by 3 bases; junction bases not matched to a gene: 9. Germline V gives CDR1 SGHTA, CDR2 FQGNSA. This CDR3 has 17 amino acids. The CDR3 reads CASSDIAGGSFYNEQFF. In nucleotides, the CDR3 is TGTGCCAGCAGCGATATAGCGGGAGGGTCCTTCTACAATGAGCAGTTCTTC.

CDR3 loop: CASSPYRGVSAGGFF. DNA for the CDR3: TGTGCCAGCAGCCCTTATAGGGGTGTATCCGCCGGGGGGTTCTTC. This chain uses TRBV7-8 with TRBJ2-1; D perhaps matches TRBD2 (6 bases). The CDR3 runs 15 residues. CDR1 is SGHVS, CDR2 FQNEAQ, per germline. V was trimmed by 5 bases and J by 15 bases, leaving 26 bases between them.